The 18 T cell receptor beta chains below all came from one sample that was sequenced in a study of response to subunit inactivated influenza vaccine. Using its own MiXCR run on the RT-PCR reads, TCRdb lists one record per CDR3 protein. The repertoire consists of fewer than 600,000 distinct CDR3 sequences, with around 7.9% occurring once and the leading ten covering around 12%. This sample comprised PBMCs from blood, obtained around 25 months after vaccination. These receptors all stem from a man between 50 and 75 years old who received an inactivated influenza vaccine.

This chain links TRBV11-2 with TRBJ2-7; D not resolved. Looked up from germline, CDR1 is SGHAT and CDR2 is FQNNGV. The CDR3 is 13 residues long. V lost 6 bases and J lost 3, with 12 bases in between. This CDR3 reads CASRTPVIYEQYF. CDR3 nucleotides: TGTGCCAGCAGAACACCCGTTATCTACGAGCAGTACTTC.

This clonotype turned up a few times. The V gene is TRBV24-1, the J gene TRBJ2-1, with a possible D match to TRBD1 (6 bases). The CDR3 length is 15 residues. Trimming pared 5 bases from V and 0 bases from J, leaving 10 bases between. In germline, CDR1 is KGHDR, CDR2 SFDVKD. This CDR3 is CATSVLGGSYNEQFF. CDR3 DNA sequence: TGTGCCACCAGTGTGTTAGGGGGCTCCTACAATGAGCAGTTCTTC.

The chain uses TRBV3-1 and TRBJ1-2; tentative D call: TRBD1 (5 bases). Germline V gene data show CDR1 as LGHDT and CDR2 as YNNKEL (reference sequence). The V end was cut by 0 bases, the J end by 8 bases, with 13 bases between. The CDR3 consists of 14 residues. In DNA, the CDR3 is TGTGCCAGCAGCCAAGATGCTCGGGGGAAAGGCTACACCTTC. It specifies CASSQDARGKGYTF.

A single count supports this clonotype. The junction does not match germline at one end; this may be a read error. This sequence joins TRBV28 and TRBJ2-5; D gene unclear. The CDR3 loop spans 14 amino acids. Germline CDR1 reads MDHEN; CDR2 reads SYDVKM. Written as DNA, the CDR3 is TGTGCCAGCAGTAAAGACATAAGTCGAGAGACCAAGTACTTC. The encoded protein is CASSKDISRETKYF.

V and J are TRBV28 and TRBJ2-7, with D hard to call. The CDR3 spans 11 residues. Per germline, CDR1 MDHEN and CDR2 SYDVKM. V lost 10 bases, J lost 6 bases, and 13 bases lay in between. CDR3 protein: CATGPLSEQYF. DNA for the CDR3: TGTGCCACCGGACCGCTGAGCGAGCAGTACTTC. The variable domain in full, completed from reference TRBV28 and TRBJ2-7, reads DVKVTQSSRYLVKRTGEKVFLECVQDMDHENMFWYRQDPGLGLRLIYFSYDVKMKEKGDIPEGYSVSREKKERFSLILESASTNQTSMYLCATGPLSEQYFGPGTRLTVT.

This clonotype was seen more than once but under ten times. This chain joins TRBV5-1 and TRBJ2-5; D assignment may be TRBD1 or TRBD2 (5 bases each). The CDR3 spans 15 residues. The V gene lost 4 bases and the J gene lost 1 base, with 14 bases spanning the gap. CDR1 and CDR2 from the germline V gene are SGHRS and YFSETQ. In DNA, the CDR3 is TGCGCCAGCAGCCGGACGACGGGGCTCCAAGAGACCCAGTACTTC. It is translated as CASSRTTGLQETQYF.

This rearrangement joins TRBV2 to TRBJ1-2, with a weak D call TRBD1 (5 bases). V was trimmed by 6 bases and J by 6 bases, leaving 17 bases between them. Germline CDR1 reads SNHLY; CDR2 reads FYNNEI. This CDR3 spans 14 amino acids. For the CDR3, the DNA is TGTGCCAGCAGCCAAGCTCGGGGGGGAGATGGCTACACCTTC. Protein sequence: CASSQARGGDGYTF. The complete variable domain, with remaining parts taken from reference TRBV2 and TRBJ1-2, reads EPEVTQTPSHQVTQMGQEVILRCVPISNHLYFYWYRQILGQKVEFLVSFYNNEISEKSEIFDDQFSVERPDGSNFTLKIRSTKLEDSAMYFCASSQARGGDGYTFGSGTRLTVV.

This clonotype was detected a few times. The V and J genes are TRBV3-1 and TRBJ2-7; TRBD2 aligns across 9 bases. In germline, CDR1 is LGHDT, CDR2 YNNKEL (reference sequence). V dropped 4 bases and J dropped 9; count of bases not matched to a gene: 13. This CDR3 is 15 amino acids long. CDR3 in DNA: TGTGCCAGCAGCCGCGGGGGGGGCGTCGGTGGAACGCAGTACTTC. Protein sequence: CASSRGGGVGGTQYF.

A few counts support this clonotype. The rearrangement links TRBV27 to TRBJ2-1; 11 bases align to TRBD2. The CDR3 runs 14 residues. Trimming took 7 bases from V and 5 from J; bases not matched to a gene: 4. CDR1 is MNHEY and CDR2 is SMNVEV in the germline V gene (reference sequence). This chain's CDR3 is CASKPGLADNEQFF. CDR3 nucleotide sequence: TGTGCCAGCAAGCCGGGACTAGCGGACAATGAGCAGTTCTTC.

This clonotype was detected a few times. V and J are TRBV27 and TRBJ1-5; weak D call: TRBD1 (6 bases). The CDR3 covers 23 residues. In germline, CDR1 is MNHEY, CDR2 SMNVEV (reference sequence). Deletions cut 3 bases from V and 2 bases from J, with 35 bases between. The CDR3 loop is CASSLSYPLEDRQAGMGNQPQHF. In DNA form, the CDR3 reads TGTGCCAGCAGTTTGAGTTACCCCCTTGAAGATCGACAGGCGGGAATGGGCAATCAGCCCCAGCATTTT.

This clonotype was seen at least ten times. The CDR3 region is CASSQWTSGNTIYF. The DNA of the CDR3 is TGCGCCAGCAGCCAATGGACGTCTGGAAACACCATATATTTT. This chain connects TRBV4-3 to TRBJ1-3; D is ambiguous. Germline V gene sequence: CDR1 LGHNA, CDR2 YSLEER. Trimming took off 2 bases at V and 1 base at J, with 6 bases between the two ends. This CDR3 comprises 14 residues.

The sample holds a few counts of this clonotype. A much bigger clone sits one base away, suggesting this may be a read error. The J gene is TRBJ2-7, the V gene TRBV10-2; no clear D gene. Trimming removed 4 bases at V and 2 bases at J, with 21 bases between. Germline CDR1 and CDR2: WSHSY and SAAADI. The CDR3 totals 17 residues. The CDR3 DNA reads as TGCGCCAGCAGTGCGCCATACAGAATCGGCGGCGCCTACGAGCAGTACTTC. Its translation is CASSAPYRIGGAYEQYF.

The rearrangement links TRBV10-3 to TRBJ2-3; tentative D call: TRBD2 (5 bases). Germline V gene lookup returns CDR1 ENHRY and CDR2 SYGVKD. Deletions cut 4 bases from V and 1 base from J, with 6 bases between. This CDR3 region has 13 residues. Written as DNA, the CDR3 is TGTGCCATCAGTGGGACTGGCACAGATACGCAGTATTTT. This encodes CAISGTGTDTQYF.

This clonotype was recorded many times. The chain couples TRBV5-6 to TRBJ2-7; D not resolved. Trimming pared 1 base from V and 3 bases from J, leaving 8 bases between. Germline-derived CDR1 and CDR2 are SGHDT and YYEEEE. CDR3 size: 13 residues. The DNA of the CDR3 is TGTGCCAGCAGCTTGTCCGGTTACTACGAGCAGTACTTC. Its translation: CASSLSGYYEQYF.

This clonotype was counted at least ten times. This chain connects TRBV4-3 to TRBJ1-3; D might be TRBD1 (6 bases). The CDR3 length is 14 residues. The V gene lost 0 bases and the J gene lost 4 bases, with 7 bases spanning the gap. CDR1 is LGHNA and CDR2 is YSLEER in the germline V gene. This chain's CDR3 is CASSQDTGGNTIYF. CDR3 nucleotide sequence: TGCGCCAGCAGCCAAGATACAGGGGGAAACACCATATATTTT.

The V and J genes are TRBV9 and TRBJ2-1; no firm D call. This CDR3 has 15 amino acids. V lost 0 bases and J lost 1, with 8 bases in between. Germline V CDR1 and CDR2: SGDLS, YYNGEE. The CDR3 reads CASSVELGSYNEQFF. The CDR3 DNA reads TGTGCCAGCAGCGTAGAGTTGGGATCCTACAATGAGCAGTTCTTC. Together with reference TRBV9 and TRBJ2-1, the CDR3 gives the full variable domain: DSGVTQTPKHLITATGQRVTLRCSPRSGDLSVYWYQQSLDQGLQFLIQYYNGEERAKGNILERFSAQQFPDLHSELNLSSLELGDSALYFCASSVELGSYNEQFFGPGTRLTVL.

V is TRBV9 and J is TRBJ2-7; D is perhaps TRBD2 (5 bases). Germline lookup yields CDR1 SGDLS and CDR2 YYNGEE. This CDR3 is built from 15 residues. V gave up 3 bases and J gave up 6 bases, with 19 bases separating them. In nucleotides, the CDR3 is TGTGCCAGCAGCGAAGGGAAAGGACTTACCTCCGAGCAGTACTTC. Translation gives CASSEGKGLTSEQYF. Supplemented by reference TRBV9 and TRBJ2-7, the full variable domain reads DSGVTQTPKHLITATGQRVTLRCSPRSGDLSVYWYQQSLDQGLQFLIQYYNGEERAKGNILERFSAQQFPDLHSELNLSSLELGDSALYFCASSEGKGLTSEQYFGPGTRLTVT.

This clonotype was recorded a few times. The genes are TRBV6-2 or TRBV6-3 and TRBJ2-1; TRBD1 aligns across 7 bases. CDR3 length: 15 amino acids. The junction had 1 base not matched to a gene; V was cut back by 2 bases and J by 0 bases. The germline V gene has CDR1 MNHEY and CDR2 SVGEGT. The CDR3 loop is CASSYRDSSYNEQFF. For the CDR3, the DNA is TGTGCCAGCAGTTACCGGGACAGCTCCTACAATGAGCAGTTCTTC.